This note documents a single T cell receptor beta chain sequence. The data belong to a study of blood T cell repertoires in COVID-19. Study-wide background: The analysed material was cDNA or gDNA that came from T cells, B-cell-depleted T cells, or PBMCs.

The CDR3 has 13 amino acids. V shed 5 bases and J shed 7 bases, with 14 bases lying between them. CDR1 and CDR2 from the germline V gene are SGHAT and FQDESV (reference sequence). Method: immunoSEQ multiplex PCR; TCRdb's copy keeps in-frame clones and lacks some. The table records roughly 63,000 clones, just under 90% of them present only once. Material for sequencing was peripheral blood. This chain connects TRBV11-1 to TRBJ2-5; no firm D call. This TCR was recovered from a man aged 60 to 69 with acute or convalescent COVID-19. As DNA, the CDR3 is TGTGCCAGCAGCCTAAAAAACTCGGGGACCCAGTACTTC. It codes for CASSLKNSGTQYF.